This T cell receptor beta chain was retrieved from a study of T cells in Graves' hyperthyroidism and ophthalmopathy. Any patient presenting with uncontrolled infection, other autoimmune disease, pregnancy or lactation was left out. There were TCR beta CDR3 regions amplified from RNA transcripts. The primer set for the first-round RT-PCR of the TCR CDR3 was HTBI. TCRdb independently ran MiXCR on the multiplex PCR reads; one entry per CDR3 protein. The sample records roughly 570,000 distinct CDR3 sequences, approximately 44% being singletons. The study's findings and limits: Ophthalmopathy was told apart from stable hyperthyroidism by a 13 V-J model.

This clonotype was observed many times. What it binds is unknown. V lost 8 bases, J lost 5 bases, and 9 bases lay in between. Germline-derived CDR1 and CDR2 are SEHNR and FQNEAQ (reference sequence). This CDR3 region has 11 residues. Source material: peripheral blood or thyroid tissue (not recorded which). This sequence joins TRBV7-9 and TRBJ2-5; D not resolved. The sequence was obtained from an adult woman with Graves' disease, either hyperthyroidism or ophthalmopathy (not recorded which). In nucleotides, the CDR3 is TGTGCCAGCGGGCGATTGGAGACCCAGTACTTC. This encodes CASGRLETQYF.